This T cell receptor beta chain stems from a study of vaccination effects on CD4 cells after COVID-19 (dated by TCRdb to between 2022 and 2023). At the level of the whole study: Participants received two doses of either the BNT162b2 or the mRNA-1273 mRNA SARS-CoV-2 vaccine. SARS-CoV-2 spike-specific CD4+ TCR repertoires from before and after mRNA vaccination were compared in COVID-19 convalescent patients and in infection-naive vaccine recipients. The full study included around ten COVID-19 convalescent patients and a few SARS-CoV-2-naive healthy vaccine recipients. In the study, cultures from other donors were sequenced using the Oncomine TCR Beta short-read assay on an Illumina iSeq 100.

The library was generated by the immunoSEQ multiplex PCR assay. TCR beta CDR3 sequencing was performed on DNA from the cultured, isolated CD4+ T cells. Regarding the original processing steps: Non-productive TCR sequences were removed and reads were trimmed to the CDR3 region, keeping CDR3s of at least 7 amino acids. The MANAFEST web app was used to identify antigen-specific clonotypes by comparing expansion in peptide wells with expansion in reference cultures. Positive clones required FDR<0.05 expansion versus reference and all other wells, odds ratio above 5, and frequency above 0.1% in two replicate wells. A clonotype was defined as cross-reactive if the clonotype was significantly expanded both in SARS-CoV-2 spike wells and in at least one common cold coronavirus spike condition. Levenshtein distance calculated with the stringdist R package was used to assess CDR3 similarity, and unrooted trees were constructed with ape in R 3.6.1. TCRdb provides this immuneACCESS table in a form limited to in-frame rearrangements. Some clones are lacking; in checked studies, under half of them reflect an unresolved V gene, and why the rest are absent is not known. The DNA was the basis for D and trimming; V, J and clone size are from that table. The sample has 30,000 to 45,000 clones on record, roughly 70% of them singletons. 22% of the sample lies in the top ten.

In the ViraFEST assay, PBMC were stimulated with viral peptide pools, and TCR sequencing was then used to find antigen-specific CD4+ T cell clonotypes based on their expansion. After around eleven days of culture, CD4+ T cells were isolated with the EasySep CD4+ T cell isolation kit. The absence of prior SARS-CoV-2 infection in healthy vaccine recipients was confirmed by negative nucleocapsid antibodies before and after vaccination. About 1.8 million PBMC per well were cultured with 10 ug/ml peptides in IMDM containing roughly 5% human AB serum, approximately 10 IU/ml IL-2 and gentamicin. On days 3 and 7, half of the culture medium was replaced with fresh IL-2-containing medium. Unless noted otherwise, every peptide stimulation condition was grown in triplicate wells. PBMC were separated from whole blood using Ficoll-Paque Plus gradient centrifugation and were then either cryopreserved at -140C or used fresh. The spike proteins of SARS-CoV-2 and of the common cold coronaviruses HCoV-NL63, HCoV-OC43 and HCoV-229E were spanned by overlapping peptide pools. The QIAamp micro DNA kit was used to extract genomic DNA from the cultured CD4+ T cells.

V loses 7 bases of germline sequence and J loses 5 bases, and the interval between the two ends is 20 bases. From the cysteine through the phenylalanine, the CDR3 covers 15 amino acids. Just CDR3 DNA is preserved here, 45 bases in frame from base 1. The germline V gene encodes CDR1 MNHEY and CDR2 SVGAGI. Study-wide findings and limitations: In healthy vaccine recipients, vaccine-induced clones were almost all SARS-CoV-2 mono-reactive, with only 1 of 255 cross-reactive with common cold coronaviruses. Only a small number of convalescent patients were included, and no early post-infection timepoints were available, which limited the study. Marked clonal contraction was observed in both infection-induced and vaccine-induced clones at late post-vaccination timepoints, consistent with waning T cell responses.

A word on this clone: It lacks a known antigen. No qualities accompany the bases; no much larger clone lies one base away.

Recombination linked TRBV6-5 to TRBJ1-1, with a weak D call of TRBD1 (5 bases match). This clonotype was obtained from a human donor who received a COVID-19 vaccine. The sample was CD4+ T cells from PBMCs cultured with SARS-CoV-2 spike peptides, taken before COVID-19 vaccination. According to the study, the label for this sample's cell subset or site signals: SARS-CoV-2 spike overlapping peptide pool stimulation. Here is the DNA: TGTGCCAGCACCAACCCCCGGGACTTTGTGACTGAAGCTTTCTTT. Its protein is CASTNPRDFVTEAFF.